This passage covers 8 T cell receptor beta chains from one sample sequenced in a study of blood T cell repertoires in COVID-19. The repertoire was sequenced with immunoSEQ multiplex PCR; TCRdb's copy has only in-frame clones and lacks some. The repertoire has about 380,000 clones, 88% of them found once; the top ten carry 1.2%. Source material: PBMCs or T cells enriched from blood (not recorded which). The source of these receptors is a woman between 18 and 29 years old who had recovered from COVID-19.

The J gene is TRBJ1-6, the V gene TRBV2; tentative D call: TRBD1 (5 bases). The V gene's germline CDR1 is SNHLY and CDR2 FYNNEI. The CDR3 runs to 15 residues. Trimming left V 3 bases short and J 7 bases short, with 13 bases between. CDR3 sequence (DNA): TGTGCCAGCAGTGAGTTGAGCCGGGGGAATTCACCCCTCCACTTT. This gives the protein CASSELSRGNSPLHF.

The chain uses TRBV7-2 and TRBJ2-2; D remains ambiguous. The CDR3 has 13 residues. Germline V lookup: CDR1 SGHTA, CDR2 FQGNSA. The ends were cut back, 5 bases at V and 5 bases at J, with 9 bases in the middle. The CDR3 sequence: CASSTARTGELFF. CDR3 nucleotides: TGTGCCAGCAGCACTGCTAGAACCGGGGAGCTGTTTTTT.

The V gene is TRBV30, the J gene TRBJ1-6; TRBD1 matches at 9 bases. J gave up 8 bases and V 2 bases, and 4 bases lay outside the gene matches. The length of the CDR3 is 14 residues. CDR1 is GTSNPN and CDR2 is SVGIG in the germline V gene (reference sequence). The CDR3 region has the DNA TGTGCCTGGAGTTCGGGACAGGGAGATTCACCCCTCCACTTT. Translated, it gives CAWSSGQGDSPLHF.

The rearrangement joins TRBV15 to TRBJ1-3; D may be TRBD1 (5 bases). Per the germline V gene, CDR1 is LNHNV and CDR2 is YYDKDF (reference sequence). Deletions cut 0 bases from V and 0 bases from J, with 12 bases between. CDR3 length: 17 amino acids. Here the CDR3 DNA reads TGTGCCACCAGCAGAGATAGGCAGGGCCCCTCTGGAAACACCATATATTTT. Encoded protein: CATSRDRQGPSGNTIYF.

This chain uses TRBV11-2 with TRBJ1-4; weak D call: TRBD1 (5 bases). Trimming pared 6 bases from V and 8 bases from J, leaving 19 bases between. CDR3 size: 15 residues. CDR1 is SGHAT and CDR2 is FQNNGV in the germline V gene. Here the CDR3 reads CASSPIRDSREKLFF. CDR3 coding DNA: TGTGCCAGCAGTCCCATTCGGGACTCGAGGGAAAAACTGTTTTTT.

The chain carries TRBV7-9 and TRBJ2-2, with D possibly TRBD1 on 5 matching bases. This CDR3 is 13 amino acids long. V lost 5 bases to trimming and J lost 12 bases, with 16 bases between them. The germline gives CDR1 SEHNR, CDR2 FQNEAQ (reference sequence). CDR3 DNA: TGTGCCAGCAGCCCCCCAGGGCCCGGTCAGCTGTTTTTT. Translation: CASSPPGPGQLFF.

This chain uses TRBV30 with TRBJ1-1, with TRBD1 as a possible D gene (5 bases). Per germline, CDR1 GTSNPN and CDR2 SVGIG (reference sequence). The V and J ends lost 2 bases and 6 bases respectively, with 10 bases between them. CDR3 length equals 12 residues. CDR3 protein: CAWSKGAAEAFF. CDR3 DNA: TGTGCCTGGAGTAAAGGGGCCGCTGAAGCTTTCTTT. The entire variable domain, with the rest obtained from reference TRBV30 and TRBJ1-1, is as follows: SQTIHQWPATLVQPVGSPLSLECTVEGTSNPNLYWYRQAAGRGLQLLFYSVGIGQISSEVPQNLSASRPQDRQFILSSKKLLLSDSGFYLCAWSKGAAEAFFGQGTRLTVV.

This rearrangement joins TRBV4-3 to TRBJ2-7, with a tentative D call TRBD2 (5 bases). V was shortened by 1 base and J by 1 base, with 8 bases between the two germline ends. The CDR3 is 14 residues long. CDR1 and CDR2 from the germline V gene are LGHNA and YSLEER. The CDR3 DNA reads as TGCGCCAGCAGCCAAGTAGGGAGTTCCTACGAGCAGTACTTC. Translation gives CASSQVGSSYEQYF.